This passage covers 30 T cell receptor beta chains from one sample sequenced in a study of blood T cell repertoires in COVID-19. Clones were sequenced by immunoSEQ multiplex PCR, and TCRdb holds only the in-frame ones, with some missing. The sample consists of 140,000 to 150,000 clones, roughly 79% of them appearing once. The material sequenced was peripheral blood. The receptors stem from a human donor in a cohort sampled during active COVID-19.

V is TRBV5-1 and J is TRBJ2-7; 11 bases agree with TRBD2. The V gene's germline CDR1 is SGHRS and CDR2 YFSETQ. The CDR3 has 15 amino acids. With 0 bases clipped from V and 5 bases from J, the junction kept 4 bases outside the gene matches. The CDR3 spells CASSLGTSGRNEQYF. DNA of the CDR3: TGCGCCAGCAGCTTGGGAACTAGCGGGAGAAACGAGCAGTACTTC. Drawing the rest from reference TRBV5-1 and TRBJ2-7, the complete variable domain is KAGVTQTPRYLIKTRGQQVTLSCSPISGHRSVSWYQQTPGQGLQFLFEYFSETQRNKGNFPGRFSGRQFSNSRSEMNVSTLELGDSALYLCASSLGTSGRNEQYFGPGTRLTVT.

The CDR3: CASARGPYGYTF. Written as DNA, the CDR3 is TGTGCCAGTGCGAGAGGTCCCTATGGCTACACCTTC. This sequence joins TRBV6-5 and TRBJ1-2; D is uncertain. The CDR3 extends over 12 amino acids. The V gene lost 9 bases and the J gene lost 4 bases, with 12 bases spanning the gap. Germline lookup yields CDR1 MNHEY and CDR2 SVGAGI.

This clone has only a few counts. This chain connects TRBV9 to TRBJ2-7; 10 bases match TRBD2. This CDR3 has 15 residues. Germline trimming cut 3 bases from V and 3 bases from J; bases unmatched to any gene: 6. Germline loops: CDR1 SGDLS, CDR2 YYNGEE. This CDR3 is CASSEAGTSDYEQYF. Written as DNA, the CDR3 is TGTGCCAGCAGCGAGGCCGGGACTAGCGACTACGAGCAGTACTTC.

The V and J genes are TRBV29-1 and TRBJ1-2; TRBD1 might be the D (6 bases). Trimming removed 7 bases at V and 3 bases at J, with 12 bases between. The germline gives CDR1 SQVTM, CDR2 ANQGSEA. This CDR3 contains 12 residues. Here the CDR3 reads CSARTAYYGYTF. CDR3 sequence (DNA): TGCAGCGCTCGGACAGCCTACTATGGCTACACCTTC.

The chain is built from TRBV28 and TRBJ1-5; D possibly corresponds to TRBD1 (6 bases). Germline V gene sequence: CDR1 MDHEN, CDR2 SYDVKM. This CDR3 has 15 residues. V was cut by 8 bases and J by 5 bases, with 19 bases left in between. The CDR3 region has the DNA TGTGCCAGCGATTCCACAGGGTACGTTCATCAGCCCCAGCATTTT. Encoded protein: CASDSTGYVHQPQHF. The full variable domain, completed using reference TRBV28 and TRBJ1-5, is DVKVTQSSRYLVKRTGEKVFLECVQDMDHENMFWYRQDPGLGLRLIYFSYDVKMKEKGDIPEGYSVSREKKERFSLILESASTNQTSMYLCASDSTGYVHQPQHFGDGTRLSIL.

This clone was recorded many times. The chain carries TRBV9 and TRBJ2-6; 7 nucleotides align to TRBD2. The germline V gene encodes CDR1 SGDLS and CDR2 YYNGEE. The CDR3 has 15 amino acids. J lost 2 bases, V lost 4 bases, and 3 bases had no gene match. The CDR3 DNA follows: TGTGCCAGCAGCAGCGGGGAGGCTGGGGCCAACGTCCTGACTTTC. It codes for CASSSGEAGANVLTF.

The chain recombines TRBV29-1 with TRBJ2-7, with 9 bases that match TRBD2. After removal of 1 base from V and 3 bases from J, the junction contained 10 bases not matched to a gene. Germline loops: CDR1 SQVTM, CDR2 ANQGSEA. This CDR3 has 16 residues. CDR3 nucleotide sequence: TGCAGCGTTGAAGGTCCGATCGGTAGCGGGAGCTACGAGCAGTACTTC. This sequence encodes CSVEGPIGSGSYEQYF.

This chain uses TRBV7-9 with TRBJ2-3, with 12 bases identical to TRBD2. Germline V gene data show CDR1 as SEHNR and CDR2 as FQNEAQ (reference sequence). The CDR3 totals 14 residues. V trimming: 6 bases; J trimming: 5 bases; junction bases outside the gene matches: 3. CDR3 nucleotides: TGTGCCAGCAGACTGGGACTAGCGGGAGATACGCAGTATTTT. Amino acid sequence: CASRLGLAGDTQYF.

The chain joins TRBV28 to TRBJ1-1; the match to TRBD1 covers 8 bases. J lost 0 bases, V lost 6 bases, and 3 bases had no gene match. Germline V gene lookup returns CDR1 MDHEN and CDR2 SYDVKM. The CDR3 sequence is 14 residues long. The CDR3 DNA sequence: TGTGCCAGCAGATTGGACAGGGTGAACACTGAAGCTTTCTTT. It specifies CASRLDRVNTEAFF.

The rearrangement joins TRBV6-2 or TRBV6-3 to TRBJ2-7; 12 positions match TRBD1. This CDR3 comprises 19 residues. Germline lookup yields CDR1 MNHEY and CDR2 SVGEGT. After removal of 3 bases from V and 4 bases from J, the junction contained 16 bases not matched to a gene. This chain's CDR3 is CASSYGLTRLGQGAYEQYF. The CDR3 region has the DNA TGTGCCAGCAGTTATGGGTTGACACGTCTGGGACAGGGGGCGTACGAGCAGTACTTC.

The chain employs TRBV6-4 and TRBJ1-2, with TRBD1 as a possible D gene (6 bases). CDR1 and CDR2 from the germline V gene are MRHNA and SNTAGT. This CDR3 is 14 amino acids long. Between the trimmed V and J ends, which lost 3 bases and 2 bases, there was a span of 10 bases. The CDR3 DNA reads TGTGCCAGCAGTGAGGGCAGGGGCAACTATGGCTACACCTTC. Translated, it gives CASSEGRGNYGYTF.

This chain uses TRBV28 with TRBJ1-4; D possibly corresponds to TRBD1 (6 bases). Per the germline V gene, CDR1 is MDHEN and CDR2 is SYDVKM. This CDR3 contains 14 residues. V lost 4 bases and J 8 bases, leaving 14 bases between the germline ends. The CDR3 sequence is CASSSGTRAEKLFF. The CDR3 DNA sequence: TGTGCCAGCAGTTCCGGGACACGCGCCGAAAAACTGTTTTTT. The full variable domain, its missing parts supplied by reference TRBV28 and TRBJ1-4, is DVKVTQSSRYLVKRTGEKVFLECVQDMDHENMFWYRQDPGLGLRLIYFSYDVKMKEKGDIPEGYSVSREKKERFSLILESASTNQTSMYLCASSSGTRAEKLFFGSGTQLSVL.

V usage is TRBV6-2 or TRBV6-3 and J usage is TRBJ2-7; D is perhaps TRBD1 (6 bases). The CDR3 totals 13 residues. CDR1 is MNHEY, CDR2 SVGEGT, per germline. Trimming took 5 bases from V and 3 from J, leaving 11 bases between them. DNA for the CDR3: TGTGCCAGCAGTGCAGACAGGTTCTACGAGCAGTACTTC. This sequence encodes CASSADRFYEQYF.

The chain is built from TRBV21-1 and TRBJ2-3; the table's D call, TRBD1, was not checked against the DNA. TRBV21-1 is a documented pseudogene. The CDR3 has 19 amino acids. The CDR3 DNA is TGTGCCAGCAGCAAAACCGGATCCAACGACATAGTCACCGCAGATACGCAGTATTTT. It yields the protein CASSKTGSNDIVTADTQYF.

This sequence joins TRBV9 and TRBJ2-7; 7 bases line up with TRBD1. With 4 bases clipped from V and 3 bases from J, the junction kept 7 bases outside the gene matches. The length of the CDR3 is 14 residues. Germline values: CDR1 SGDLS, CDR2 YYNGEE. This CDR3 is CASSPGTDFYEQYF. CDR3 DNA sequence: TGTGCCAGCAGCCCAGGGACAGATTTCTACGAGCAGTACTTC.

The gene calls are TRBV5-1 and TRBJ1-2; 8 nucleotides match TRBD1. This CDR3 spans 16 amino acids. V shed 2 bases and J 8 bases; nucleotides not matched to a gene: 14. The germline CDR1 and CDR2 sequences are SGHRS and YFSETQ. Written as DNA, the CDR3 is TGCGCCAGCAGCTTCACCTCGATGGGACAGGCGGCGGGCTACACCTTC. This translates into CASSFTSMGQAAGYTF.

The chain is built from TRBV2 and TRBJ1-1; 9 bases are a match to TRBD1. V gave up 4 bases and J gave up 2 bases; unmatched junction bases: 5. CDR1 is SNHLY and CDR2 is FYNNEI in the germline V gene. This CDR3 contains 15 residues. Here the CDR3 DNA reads TGTGCCAGCAGTGTACAGGGGGCTAGTAACACTGAAGCTTTCTTT. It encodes CASSVQGASNTEAFF.

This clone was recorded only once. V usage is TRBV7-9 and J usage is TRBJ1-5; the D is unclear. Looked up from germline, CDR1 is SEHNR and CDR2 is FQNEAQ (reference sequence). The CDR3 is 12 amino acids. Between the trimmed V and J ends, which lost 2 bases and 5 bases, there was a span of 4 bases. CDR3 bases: TGTGCCAGCAGCTTACCTTATCAGCCCCAGCATTTT. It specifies CASSLPYQPQHF.

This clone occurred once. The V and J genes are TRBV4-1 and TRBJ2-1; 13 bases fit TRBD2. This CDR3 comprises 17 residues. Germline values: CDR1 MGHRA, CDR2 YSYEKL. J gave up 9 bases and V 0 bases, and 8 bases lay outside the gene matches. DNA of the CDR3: TGCGCCAGCAGCCAAGAGTGGACTAGCGGGAGCAGAGGTGAGCAGTTCTTC. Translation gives CASSQEWTSGSRGEQFF.

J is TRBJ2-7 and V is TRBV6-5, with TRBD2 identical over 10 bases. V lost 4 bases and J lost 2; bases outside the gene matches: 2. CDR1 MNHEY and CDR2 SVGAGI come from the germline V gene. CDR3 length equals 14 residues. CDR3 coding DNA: TGTGCCAGCAGTTCTAGCGGGGGAACCTACGAGCAGTACTTC. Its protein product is CASSSSGGTYEQYF.

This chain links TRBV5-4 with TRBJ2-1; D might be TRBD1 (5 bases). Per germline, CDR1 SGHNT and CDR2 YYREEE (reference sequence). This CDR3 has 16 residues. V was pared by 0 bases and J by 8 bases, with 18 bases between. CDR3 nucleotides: TGTGCCAGCAGCTTGGGGGGCGGTAACGCCTTTGATGAGCAGTTCTTC. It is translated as CASSLGGGNAFDEQFF.

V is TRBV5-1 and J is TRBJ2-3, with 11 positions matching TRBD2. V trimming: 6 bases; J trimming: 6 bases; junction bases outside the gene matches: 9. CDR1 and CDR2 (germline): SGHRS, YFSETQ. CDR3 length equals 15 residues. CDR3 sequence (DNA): TGCGCCAGCACCTTTACTAGCGGGAGTAGGGATACGCAGTATTTT. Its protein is CASTFTSGSRDTQYF.

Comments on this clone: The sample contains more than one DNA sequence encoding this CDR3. CDR3 in amino acids: CASSPGTGSYEQYF. In DNA form, the CDR3 reads TGTGCCAGCAGCCCGGGGACAGGTTCCTACGAGCAGTACTTC. The genes are TRBV6-5 and TRBJ2-7; 8 bases are shared with TRBD1. The CDR3 extends over 14 amino acids. Germline trimming cut 6 bases from V and 1 base from J; bases unmatched to any gene: 5. The germline V gene has CDR1 MNHEY and CDR2 SVGAGI.

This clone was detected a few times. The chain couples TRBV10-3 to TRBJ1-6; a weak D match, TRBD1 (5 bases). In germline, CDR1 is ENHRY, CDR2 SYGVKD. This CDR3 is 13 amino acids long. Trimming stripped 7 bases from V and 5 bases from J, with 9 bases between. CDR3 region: CAIKGQDNSPLHF. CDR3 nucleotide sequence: TGTGCCATCAAGGGGCAGGATAATTCACCCCTCCACTTT.

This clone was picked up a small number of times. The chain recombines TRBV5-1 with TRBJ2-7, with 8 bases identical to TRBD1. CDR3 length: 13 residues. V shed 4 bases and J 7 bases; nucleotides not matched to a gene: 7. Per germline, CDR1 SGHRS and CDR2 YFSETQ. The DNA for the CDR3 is TGCGCCAGCAGCGCCAGGGGGCTTCTGGAGCAGTACTTC. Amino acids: CASSARGLLEQYF.

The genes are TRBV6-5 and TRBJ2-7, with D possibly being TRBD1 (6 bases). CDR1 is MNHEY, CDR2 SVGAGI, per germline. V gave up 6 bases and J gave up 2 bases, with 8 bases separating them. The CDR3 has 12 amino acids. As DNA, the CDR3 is TGTGCCAGCAGGAACAGGGCCTACGAGCAGTACTTC. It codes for CASRNRAYEQYF.

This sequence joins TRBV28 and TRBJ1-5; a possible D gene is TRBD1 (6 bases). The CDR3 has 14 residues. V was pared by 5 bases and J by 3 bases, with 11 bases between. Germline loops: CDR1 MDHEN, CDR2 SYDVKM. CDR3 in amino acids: CASSVQGFNQPQHF. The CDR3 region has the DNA TGTGCCAGCAGTGTTCAGGGGTTCAATCAGCCCCAGCATTTT. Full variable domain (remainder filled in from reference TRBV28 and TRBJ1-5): DVKVTQSSRYLVKRTGEKVFLECVQDMDHENMFWYRQDPGLGLRLIYFSYDVKMKEKGDIPEGYSVSREKKERFSLILESASTNQTSMYLCASSVQGFNQPQHFGDGTRLSIL.

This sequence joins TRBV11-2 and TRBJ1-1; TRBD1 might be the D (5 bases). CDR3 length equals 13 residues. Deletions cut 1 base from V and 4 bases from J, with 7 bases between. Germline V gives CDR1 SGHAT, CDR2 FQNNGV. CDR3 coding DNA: TGTGCCAGCAGCTTAGTCGGGGGCACTGAAGCTTTCTTT. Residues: CASSLVGGTEAFF.

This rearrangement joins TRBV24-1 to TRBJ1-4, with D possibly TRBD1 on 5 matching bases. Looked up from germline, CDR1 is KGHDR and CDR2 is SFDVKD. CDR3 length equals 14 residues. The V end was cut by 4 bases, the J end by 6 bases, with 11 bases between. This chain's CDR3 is CATSDGGWDEKLFF. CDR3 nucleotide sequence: TGTGCCACCAGTGACGGGGGTTGGGATGAAAAACTGTTTTTT.

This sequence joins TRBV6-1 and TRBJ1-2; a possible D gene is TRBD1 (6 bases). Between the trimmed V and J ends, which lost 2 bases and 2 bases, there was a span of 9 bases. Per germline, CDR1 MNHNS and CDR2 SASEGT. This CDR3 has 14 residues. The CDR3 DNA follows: TGTGCCAGCAGTGAAAAAAGGGGGAACTATGGCTACACCTTC. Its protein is CASSEKRGNYGYTF.